These T cell receptor beta chains were read from a single sample in a study of blood T cells in healthy people across ages. TCRdb re-analysed the 5' RACE reads in MiXCR, keeping a single row per CDR3 protein. The sample has around 970,000 distinct CDR3 sequences, 45% to 60% seen once. The sequenced sample was blood. The receptors were gathered from a woman aged 55-69 years in good health. Each CDR3 is given with its conserved first and last residue. The order of the fields is clone size, J gene, D gene, V gene, CDR3 protein, CDR3 DNA. D genes are given only for firm matches. Rows give clone size only sometimes, using once, few, many, or a class for an expanded clone.

many | TRBJ1-6 | - | TRBV4-1 | CASSRTKSRGSNSPLHF | TGCGCCAGCAGCCGGACTAAATCTAGGGGAAGTAATTCACCCCTCCACTTT
- | TRBJ1-1 | - | TRBV3-1 | CASSPPGGGRTEAFF | TGTGCCAGCAGCCCCCCGGGGGGGGGGAGGACTGAAGCTTTCTTT
few | TRBJ2-1 | - | TRBV29-1 | CSPYFGNEQFF | TGCAGCCCATATTTCGGGAATGAGCAGTTCTTC
many | TRBJ2-4 | - | TRBV5-1 | CASSSLEGDNIQYF | TGCGCCAGCAGCTCGCTAGAGGGGGATAACATTCAGTACTTC
- | TRBJ2-6 | - | TRBV29-1 | CSAGDWGSGANVLTF | TGCAGCGCCGGGGACTGGGGCTCTGGGGCCAACGTCCTGACTTTC
- | TRBJ1-2 | - | TRBV7-2 | CASSLGRRYGYTF | TGTGCCAGCAGCTTAGGACGCCGCTATGGCTACACCTTC
- | TRBJ2-3 | TRBD2 | TRBV28 | CASSLPAGGGTDTQYF | TGTGCCAGCAGTTTACCGGCGGGAGGAGGCACAGATACGCAGTATTTT
- | TRBJ1-4 | TRBD1 | TRBV5-1 | CASSKRQGEDEKLFF | TGCGCCAGCAGCAAGAGACAGGGGGAGGATGAAAAACTGTTTTTT
- | TRBJ2-3 | TRBD1 | TRBV29-1 | CSVARTGRTDTQYF | TGCAGCGTTGCCCGGACAGGGAGAACAGATACGCAGTATTTT
- | TRBJ1-1 | - | TRBV25-1 | CASSEIGQMNTEAFF | TGTGCCAGCAGTGAAATAGGACAGATGAACACTGAAGCTTTCTTT
- | TRBJ2-5 | - | TRBV2 | CASSDRNQETQYF | TGTGCCAGCAGTGATAGGAACCAAGAGACCCAGTACTTC
few | TRBJ2-7 | - | TRBV9 | CASSPPSVPYEQYF | TGTGCCAGCAGCCCCCCCTCCGTTCCCTACGAGCAGTACTTC
- | TRBJ2-1 | TRBD1 | TRBV19 | CASTPGQGDNEQFF | TGTGCCAGCACGCCGGGACAGGGAGACAATGAGCAGTTCTTC
- | TRBJ2-2 | - | TRBV5-5 | CASSLGPGGTGELFF | TGTGCCAGCAGCTTGGGTCCTGGGGGGACCGGGGAGCTGTTTTTT
few | TRBJ2-5 | TRBD2 | TRBV29-1 | CSGGGEMETQYF | TGCAGCGGGGGAGGGGAGATGGAGACCCAGTACTTC
few | TRBJ2-7 | - | TRBV7-8 | CASSPGVSSYEQYF | TGTGCCAGCAGCCCAGGGGTAAGCTCCTACGAGCAGTACTTC
few | TRBJ2-7 | - | TRBV4-3 | CASSQDLDYEQYF | TGCGCCAGCAGCCAAGATCTAGACTACGAGCAGTACTTC
- | TRBJ2-1 | TRBD2 | TRBV7-9 | CASSTEREYNEQFF | TGTGCCAGCAGCACGGAGCGGGAATACAATGAGCAGTTCTTC
- | TRBJ1-5 | - | TRBV6-6 | CASSPDQPQHF | TGTGCCAGCAGCCCAGATCAGCCCCAGCATTTT
- | TRBJ2-7 | - | TRBV7-8 | CASSLRQLAFSYNEQYF | TGTGCCAGCAGCTTACGCCAGCTAGCCTTCTCCTACAATGAGCAGTACTTC
- | TRBJ1-2 | - | TRBV7-9 | CTSSLARVRESPSYGYTF | TGTACCAGCAGCTTAGCTCGGGTCAGGGAGTCCCCTTCATATGGCTACACCTTC
- | TRBJ2-3 | TRBD2 | TRBV14 | CASRVAGAETQYF | TGTGCCAGCAGGGTAGCGGGAGCAGAAACGCAGTATTTT
- | TRBJ1-1 | TRBD1 | TRBV12-3/TRBV12-4 | CASTLDRAGEAFF | TGTGCCAGCACATTGGACAGGGCGGGGGAAGCTTTCTTT
- | TRBJ1-6 | - | TRBV7-9 | CASSTGPSMNSPLHF | TGTGCCAGCAGCACTGGACCGTCGATGAATTCACCCCTCCACTTT
- | TRBJ2-4 | - | TRBV6-2/TRBV6-3 | CASSYSRLSNIQYF | TGTGCCAGCAGTTACTCGCGCCTGTCAAACATTCAGTACTTC
- | TRBJ2-3 | TRBD2 | TRBV27 | CASGWLTGGTSGREPDTQYF | TGTGCCAGCGGATGGTTGACGGGGGGGACTAGCGGGAGGGAGCCAGATACGCAGTATTTT
- | TRBJ2-3 | TRBD2 | TRBV24-1 | CATRGRREWSDTQYF | TGTGCCACCAGGGGTCGGCGGGAGTGGTCAGATACGCAGTATTTT
- | TRBJ2-3 | - | TRBV20-1 | CSARGGYGNTQYF | TGCAGTGCTAGGGGGGGTTATGGGAATACGCAGTATTTT
few | TRBJ1-4 | - | TRBV2 | CASRVAPRREKLFF | TGTGCCAGCAGGGTGGCACCCCGACGGGAAAAACTGTTTTTT
- | TRBJ2-4 | - | TRBV10-3 | CAIRKGGEENIQYF | TGTGCCATCAGGAAGGGGGGGGAGGAAAACATTCAGTACTTC
- | TRBJ2-5 | - | TRBV5-1 | CASSLNIQETQYF | TGCGCCAGCAGCTTGAATATCCAAGAGACCCAGTACTTC
- | TRBJ2-5 | TRBD1 | TRBV20-1 | CSASTPRGQGAETQYF | TGCAGTGCTAGTACCCCTAGGGGACAGGGGGCTGAGACCCAGTACTTC
few | TRBJ2-5 | - | TRBV29-1 | CSLLLMWGEQETQYF | TGCAGCCTTCTCCTGATGTGGGGGGAACAAGAGACCCAGTACTTC
- | TRBJ2-1 | TRBD2 | TRBV11-1 | CASSFFREGFDEQFF | TGTGCCAGCAGCTTCTTCCGGGAGGGCTTCGATGAGCAGTTCTTC
- | TRBJ2-5 | TRBD2 | TRBV7-2 | CASSSSGRGETQYF | TGTGCCAGCAGCTCTAGCGGGAGGGGAGAGACCCAGTACTTC
once | TRBJ1-6 | - | TRBV7-9 | CASSLFTVEALHF | TGTGCCAGCAGCTTATTCACCGTTGAGGCCCTCCACTTT
- | TRBJ1-5 | - | TRBV7-2 | CASSYLGASNQPQHF | TGTGCCAGCAGCTACCTTGGCGCCAGCAATCAGCCCCAGCATTTT
- | TRBJ1-5 | - | TRBV15 | CATSGGSNQPQHF | TGTGCCACCAGCGGAGGAAGCAATCAGCCCCAGCATTTT